This is a list of T cell receptor beta chains from one sample in a study of cytomegalovirus exposure and HLA in healthy donors. The protocol was immunoSEQ multiplex PCR, while the TCRdb copy is restricted to in-frame clones and leaves out a portion. The sample has about 73,000 clones; over 85% are singletons. Sequencing used PBMCs. Receptors were obtained from a woman aged 18 to 35 in good health and CMV-seropositive. Each CDR3 is given without its conserved first and last residue. The size entry is marked missing in some rows and otherwise reads once, few, many or a size class.

J gene | clone size | V gene | CDR3 protein
TRBJ2-2 | NA | TRBV7-6 | ASSLLLIGTGELF
TRBJ2-1 | NA | TRBV10-1 | ASSSGTSRAEQF
TRBJ1-1 | once | TRBV10-3 | AISGGLNTEAF
TRBJ2-5 | NA | TRBV11-2 | ASSRRLFQETQY
TRBJ1-1 | NA | TRBV6-5 | ASRSGGYTEAF
TRBJ2-1 | NA | TRBV14 | ASSQEYMGGNSHNEQF
TRBJ2-7 | once | TRBV4-2 | ASSPITSGETYEQY
TRBJ2-3 | NA | TRBV29-1 | SVVQGISGDTQY
TRBJ2-7 | NA | TRBV4-3 | ASSQFLAGSSYEQY
TRBJ2-6 | NA | TRBV6-5 | ASSYAVSGANVLT
TRBJ2-1 | NA | TRBV29-1 | SVDGGTESYNEQF
TRBJ2-3 | NA | TRBV29-1 | SVTADTQY
TRBJ2-7 | NA | TRBV6-5 | ASSARDRRQQY
TRBJ2-1 | NA | TRBV6-1 | ASSTRDSYNEQF
TRBJ2-1 | NA | TRBV14 | ASSHAVGQF
TRBJ2-5 | NA | TRBV5-1 | ASSPAGGNQETQY
TRBJ2-3 | NA | TRBV7-2 | ASSPLREGTDTQY
TRBJ2-7 | NA | TRBV7-2 | ASSLADSPLTYEQY
TRBJ2-3 | NA | TRBV12-5 | ASGLVRDGEFITDTQY
TRBJ1-5 | NA | TRBV2 | ASSGAGYYQPQH
TRBJ1-1 | NA | TRBV19 | ASSPDRPNTEAF
TRBJ2-2 | once | TRBV30 | AWLERGTNTGELF
TRBJ2-3 | NA | TRBV5-6 | ASSLEFGGTTDTQY
TRBJ1-2 | NA | TRBV19 | ASNPAGGILGYT
TRBJ2-1 | NA | TRBV2 | ASSAASGGYNEQF
TRBJ1-5 | NA | TRBV30 | AWSGMGGNQPQH
TRBJ1-6 | NA | TRBV30 | AWRPGTGVRISPLH
TRBJ2-7 | few | TRBV2 | ASSATGASSYEQY
TRBJ2-2 | NA | TRBV2 | ASSEVRTGELF
TRBJ1-1 | NA | TRBV6-5 | ASSLTPNTEAF
TRBJ2-5 | NA | TRBV29-1 | SVEGQGVGETQY
TRBJ1-1 | NA | TRBV7-9 | ASSLMGGGGTEAF
TRBJ1-6 | NA | TRBV6-5 | ASSSTGGSPLH
TRBJ2-7 | NA | TRBV6-1 | ASSEWSGGLYEQY
TRBJ2-1 | NA | TRBV7-9 | ASSQGAGTHNEQF
TRBJ1-2 | NA | TRBV9 | ASSVAGGQGDGYT
TRBJ2-7 | NA | TRBV21-1 | ASSNGAIWQELMEQY
TRBJ2-1 | NA | TRBV7-9 | ASSPRLAEYNEQF
TRBJ1-1 | few | TRBV19 | ASKSVNTEAF